This T cell receptor (beta chain) came from a study of shared clonotypes between healthy human individuals. Points from the study as a whole: The small donor group covered limited genetic and exposure diversity.

Some clones are missing from TCRdb's copy, which holds only in-frame ones; the method was immunoSEQ multiplex PCR. Here the sample spans about 520,000 clones, roughly 80% being singletons. As to this clone: Its specificity is unknown.

Germline V gene lookup returns CDR1 MDHEN and CDR2 SYDVKM. V lost 2 bases and J lost 2; bases outside the gene matches: 6. This CDR3 spans 17 amino acids. The chain carries TRBV28 and TRBJ1-1; 12 nucleotides match TRBD1. The sample consisted of PBMCs. This TCR derives from a woman between 40 and 50 years old in good health. Some clones in this sample may be carry-over from other donors' samples. CDR3 sequence (DNA): TGTGCCAGCAGTTTACGTCCCGGGACAGGGGGCAACACTGAAGCTTTCTTT. This codes for CASSLRPGTGGNTEAFF.